A few counts support the clone carrying this T cell receptor beta chain. Treatment reported: some 19 received Ad26.COV2.S at low or high dose, single or two shots; about 5 received placebo; per-sample allocation not given. Vaccine and placebo recipients were sampled on day 63 after the first injection. In Boston, the donor was an adult between 18-55 years of age. This CDR3 spans 9 amino acids. Per the germline V gene, CDR1 is LGHDT and CDR2 is YNNKEL (reference sequence). V was clipped by 8 bases and J by 3 bases, with 1 base between them. These data originate in a study of Ad26.COV2.S vaccination and SARS-CoV-2 variants. Some clones are missing from TCRdb's copy, which holds only in-frame ones; the method was immunoSEQ multiplex PCR. The sample includes about 280,000 clones, around 87% seen only once; the top ten take 3% to 4%.

The chain is built from TRBV3-1 (or the pseudogene TRBV3-2) and TRBJ1-2; D remains unclear. This material consisted of peripheral blood, taken in a trial of Ad26.COV2.S vaccine versus placebo. This clonotype was obtained from a person aged 18-65 years who received the Ad26.COV2.S COVID-19 vaccine or a placebo. CDR3 amino acids: CASDYGYTF. The CDR3 DNA reads as TGTGCCAGCGACTATGGCTACACCTTC.